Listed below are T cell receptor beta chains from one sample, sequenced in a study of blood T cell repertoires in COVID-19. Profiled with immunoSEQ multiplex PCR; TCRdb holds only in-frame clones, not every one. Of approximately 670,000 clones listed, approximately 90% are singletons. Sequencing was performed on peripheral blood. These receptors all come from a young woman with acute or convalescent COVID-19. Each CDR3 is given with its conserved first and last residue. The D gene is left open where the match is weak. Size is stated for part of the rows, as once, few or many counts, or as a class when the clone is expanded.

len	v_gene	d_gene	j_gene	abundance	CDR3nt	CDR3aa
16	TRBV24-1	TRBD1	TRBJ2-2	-	TGTGCCACCAGTGACCCGGACAGGGGGAACACCGGGGAGCTGTTTTTT	CATSDPDRGNTGELFF
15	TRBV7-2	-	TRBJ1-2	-	TGTGCCAGCAGCTTAGGCCCGGGAGGGGAAGGGGGCTACACCTTC	CASSLGPGGEGGYTF
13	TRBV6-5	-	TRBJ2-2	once	TGTGCCAGCAGTTACCGGACAGTCGGGGAGCTGTTTTTT	CASSYRTVGELFF
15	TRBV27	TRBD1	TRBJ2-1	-	TGTGCCACCGCCCCCCGGGACAGGGTGTACAATGAGCAGTTCTTC	CATAPRDRVYNEQFF
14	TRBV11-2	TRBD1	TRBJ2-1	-	TGTGCCAGCAGCATCAGAGGGACAGGGATGTATCAGTTCTTC	CASSIRGTGMYQFF
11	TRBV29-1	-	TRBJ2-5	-	TGCAGCGTTGAACGGGGGGAGACCCAGTACTTC	CSVERGETQYF
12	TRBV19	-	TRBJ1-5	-	TGTGCCAGTAGTCCTCCCTATCAGCCCCAGCATTTT	CASSPPYQPQHF
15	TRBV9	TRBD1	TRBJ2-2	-	TGTGCCAGCAGCGCCCCCAGCAGGGGGCTTGGGGAGCTGTTTTTT	CASSAPSRGLGELFF
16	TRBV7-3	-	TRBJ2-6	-	TGTGCCAGCAGCCTATGGGCCGCCTCTGGGGCCAACGTCCTGACTTTC	CASSLWAASGANVLTF
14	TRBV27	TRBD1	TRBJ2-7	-	TGTGCCAGCAGTTTATCAGGGGGCCCCTACGAGCAGTACTTC	CASSLSGGPYEQYF
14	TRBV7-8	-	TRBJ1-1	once	TGTGCCAGCAGCCCGAGGGGGAGAAACACTGAAGCTTTCTTT	CASSPRGRNTEAFF
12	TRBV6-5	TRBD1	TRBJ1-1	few	TGTGCCAGCAGGCCCGACAGGGGGCTAGCTTTCTTT	CASRPDRGLAFF
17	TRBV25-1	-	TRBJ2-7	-	TGTGCCAGCAGTGAAAGCAGAAGGACAGTAAGCTCCTACGAGCAGTACTTC	CASSESRRTVSSYEQYF
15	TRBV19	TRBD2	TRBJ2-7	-	TGTGCCAGTAGTACAACCGGGTCCCTAGCGGACGAGCAGTACTTC	CASSTTGSLADEQYF
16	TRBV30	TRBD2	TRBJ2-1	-	TGTGCCTGGAACAGACCCCCAGGACTAGCTAACGATGAGCAGTTCTTC	CAWNRPPGLANDEQFF
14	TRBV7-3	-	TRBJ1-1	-	TGTGCCAGCAGCTTAGGTACAGTGGGCACTGAAGCTTTCTTT	CASSLGTVGTEAFF
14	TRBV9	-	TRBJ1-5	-	TGTGCCAGCAGCGGACAGGATAGCAATCAGCCCCAGCATTTT	CASSGQDSNQPQHF
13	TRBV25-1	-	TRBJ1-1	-	TGTGCCAGCATGGAACAGGCAAACACTGAAGCTTTCTTT	CASMEQANTEAFF
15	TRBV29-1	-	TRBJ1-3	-	TGCAGCGTTGAGGGACAAGCTATCTCTGGAAACACCATATATTTT	CSVEGQAISGNTIYF
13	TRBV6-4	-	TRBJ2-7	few	TGTGCCAGCAGTGACTCGATTCTAAACGAGCAGTACTTC	CASSDSILNEQYF
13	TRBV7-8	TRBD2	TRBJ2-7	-	TGTGCCAGCAGCCTTAGCGGGGGGGGCAAGCAGTACTTC	CASSLSGGGKQYF
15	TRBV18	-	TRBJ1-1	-	TGTGCCAGCTCACCTATAAATACAGCCTACACTGAAGCTTTCTTT	CASSPINTAYTEAFF
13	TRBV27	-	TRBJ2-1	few	TGTGCCAGCAGTTTACGCAGGAGGGATGAGCAGTTCTTC	CASSLRRRDEQFF
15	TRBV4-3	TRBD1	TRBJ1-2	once	TGCGCCAGCAGCCAACGATTGACAGGGAACTATGGCTACACCTTC	CASSQRLTGNYGYTF
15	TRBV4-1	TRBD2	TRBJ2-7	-	TGCGCCAGCAGCCAGAGTATAGCGGGAGTCTACGAGCAGTACTTC	CASSQSIAGVYEQYF
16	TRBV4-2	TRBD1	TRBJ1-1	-	TGTGCCAGCAGCCAGGACAGGGGGCGAGTTGGCGCTGAAGCTTTCTTT	CASSQDRGRVGAEAFF
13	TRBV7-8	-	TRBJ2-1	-	TGTGCCAGCAGCTTGACACTTTACAATGAGCAGTTCTTC	CASSLTLYNEQFF
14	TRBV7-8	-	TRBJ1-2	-	TGTGCCAGCAGCTCCCGGTCCGAAAACTATGGCTACACCTTC	CASSSRSENYGYTF